The present T cell receptor (beta chain) was sequenced within a study of blood T cells in healthy people across ages (dated by TCRdb to between 2014 and 2017). Background on the whole study: In model experiments, template switching captured about one uniquely barcoded TCR beta cDNA molecule for every two T cells. To track age-related changes in TCR beta repertoire diversity, the study relied on deep sequencing normalized with unique cDNA molecular identifiers. The donors were split into four age groups: young (average roughly 15 years), middle-aged (39), aged (62) and long-lived (roughly 86). To avoid experimental bias, donors of different ages were randomly spread across the sequencing lanes. Using the same blood draw, the study looked at two additional independent replicas of 1 million unique cDNA reads for two donors, one aged 18 to 30 and the other aged 80 or older. Results the study describes overall, beyond this receptor: A strong correlation was found between observed TCR beta diversity and the percentage of naive T cells measured by flow cytometry. Estimates of total diversity from one million sequenced T cells were regarded as lower bounds and underestimates. Because profiling used bulk unsorted PBMCs, naive and antigen-experienced compartments could not be compared conclusively. The CMV infection status of donors was not known, potentially confounding age-related changes in expanded clonotypes. Compared with the aged group, the long-lived group had more naive CD4+ T cells, fewer expanded clones and increased TCR diversity, a pattern suggesting age selection. As age increased, observed TCR beta diversity per million T cells dropped in a roughly linear way, and a significant reduction was already evident by age about 40.

Worth noting for this clonotype: The target of this receptor is not known. Base qualities are missing; no much larger clone stands one base away.

Systemically healthy Caucasian individuals from Russia, 35 to 40 in total and aged about 6 to 100 years, were included as donors. Ten milliliters of peripheral blood were drawn from each donor into EDTA-treated Vacutainer tubes. Ficoll-Paque density-gradient centrifugation was used to isolate PBMCs, with at least 6.5 million per sample. Total RNA was extracted from PBMCs with Trizol reagent, with at least 6 micrograms obtained per sample. For every donor, an aliquot of PBMCs went through flow cytometry to measure the percentages of naive CD45RAhigh/CD27high T cells. The receptor library was made with 5' RACE. A second PCR of about 7 to 12 cycles was performed with a sample-barcoded 5' primer and a J-beta primer mix. A template-switch 5' adaptor carrying 12 random nucleotides introduced a unique molecular identifier onto each TCR beta cDNA molecule. Each sample yielded at least 2.5 million CDR3-containing paired-end reads. The Mint cDNA synthesis kit, primed by a TRBC-specific oligonucleotide, was used to synthesize first-strand cDNA from all RNA. Following uracil-DNA glycosylase treatment, all cDNA underwent a first 18-cycle PCR with the universal primers M1SS and BC2_uni_R. The original methods were these. For normalization, 1 million high-quality reads, each with a distinct molecular identifier, were randomly selected from each sample. Instead of being binned into consensus sequences, reads that shared molecular identifiers were thrown out. MiTCR, set to a Q25 quality threshold and the strictest error-elimination algorithm, was used for CDR3 identification, clonotype clustering and error correction. A nonparametric unseen species model with Euler transformation was used to estimate lower-bound total TCR beta diversity. TCRdb ran its own pipeline on the public reads, namely fastp trimming at Q25 and MiXCR clone calling, and kept in-frame beta chains. Identical CDR3 protein sequences are pooled into one entry, listed with their most common genes and DNA. TCRdb's processing, not the authors' own work, is the source of the V and J calls. Counted in this sample were approximately 2,000,000 distinct CDR3 sequences; about two fifths of them appeared once. The ten most abundant clones make up around 23% of the sample.

As encoded in the germline V gene, CDR1 is LGHNA while CDR2 is YNFKEQ. V is clipped by 3 bases and J by 1 base, and the sequence between their germline boundaries is 12 bases long. Spanning cysteine to phenylalanine, the CDR3 consists of 15 amino acids. The read is trimmed to its CDR3 DNA, 45 bases read in frame from base 1. Here the chain combines TRBV4-2 and TRBJ1-1, and possibly TRBD1, on 5 matching bases. The clonotype was recovered from a human donor in good health. The sequencing input was blood. The CDR3 region has the sequence CASSQGDPGNTEAFF. In nucleotide form, the sequence is TGTGCCAGCAGCCAGGGGGACCCGGGGAACACTGAAGCTTTCTTT.